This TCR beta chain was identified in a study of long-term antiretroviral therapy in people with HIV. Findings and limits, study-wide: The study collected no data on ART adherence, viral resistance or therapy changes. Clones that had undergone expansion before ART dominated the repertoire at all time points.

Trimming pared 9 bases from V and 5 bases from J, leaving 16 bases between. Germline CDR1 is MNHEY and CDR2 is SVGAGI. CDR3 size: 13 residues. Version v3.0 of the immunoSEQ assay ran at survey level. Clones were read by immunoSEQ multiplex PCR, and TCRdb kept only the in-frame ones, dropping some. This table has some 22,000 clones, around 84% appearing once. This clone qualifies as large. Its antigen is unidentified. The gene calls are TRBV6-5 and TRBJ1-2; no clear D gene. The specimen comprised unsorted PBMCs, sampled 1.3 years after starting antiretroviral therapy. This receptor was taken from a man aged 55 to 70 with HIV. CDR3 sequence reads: CARPKNLGYGYTF. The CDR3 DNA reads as TGTGCCAGGCCAAAAAATCTGGGATATGGCTACACCTTC.